This TCR beta chain was observed in a study of cytomegalovirus exposure and HLA in healthy donors. The data were produced by immunoSEQ multiplex PCR, yet TCRdb's version contains in-frame clones alone and is incomplete. The data hold around 90,000 clones, with approximately 88% observed a single time. From germline, CDR1 is LNHDA and CDR2 SQIVND (reference sequence). The CDR3 sequence is 12 residues long. Trimming removed 5 bases at V and 7 bases at J, with 11 bases between. This clone was counted between two and nine times. This clonotype was sampled from a woman between 18 and 29 years old in good health and CMV-seropositive. Sequences were obtained from PBMCs. The rearrangement links TRBV19 to TRBJ1-2; D is undetermined. The CDR3 reads CASSFEGRGYTF. The CDR3 DNA reads as TGTGCCAGTAGTTTTGAGGGCCGTGGCTACACCTTC.